The present TCR beta chain was sequenced within a study of control samples from healthy donors and cancer patients. The table came from immunoSEQ multiplex PCR; TCRdb's copy has only in-frame clones and leaves some out. Of 13,000 or so clones in the sample, approximately 87% were seen once. The CDR3 loop spans 13 amino acids. Germline CDR1 reads MGHDK; CDR2 reads SYGVNS. The V and J ends lost 4 bases and 5 bases, in that order; junction bases with no gene match: 4. The clonotype originates from a male donor with melanoma. The chain has TRBV25-1 and TRBJ1-2; TRBD1 matches at 7 bases. Sequenced sample: formalin-fixed, paraffin-embedded tissue. CDR3: CASSGGTAYGYTF. The CDR3 DNA is TGTGCCAGCAGTGGCGGGACAGCTTATGGCTACACCTTC.